Shown below are 24 T cell receptor beta chains from a single sample sequenced in a study of Ad26.COV2.S vaccination and SARS-CoV-2 variants. The method was immunoSEQ multiplex PCR; TCRdb's version includes in-frame clones alone and lacks a portion of them. The sample carries some 39,000 clones, roughly 83% recorded once. Source: peripheral blood, taken after recovery from COVID-19. The receptors shown here come from a human donor who had recovered from COVID-19.

The chain is built from TRBV5-1 and TRBJ1-2; possibly TRBD1 for D (5 bases). The CDR3 covers 14 residues. Germline V gene data show CDR1 as SGHRS and CDR2 as YFSETQ. V lost 0 bases to trimming and J lost 8 bases, with 14 bases between them. The CDR3 DNA is TGCGCCAGCAGCTTGGGAACGGTGGGGCAGGGCTACACCTTC. This codes for CASSLGTVGQGYTF. The whole variable domain, filled in from reference TRBV5-1 and TRBJ1-2, reads KAGVTQTPRYLIKTRGQQVTLSCSPISGHRSVSWYQQTPGQGLQFLFEYFSETQRNKGNFPGRFSGRQFSNSRSEMNVSTLELGDSALYLCASSLGTVGQGYTFGSGTRLTVV.

The chain recombines TRBV12-2 with TRBJ2-7. TRBV12-2 is marked as a pseudogene. The CDR3 consists of 18 residues. CDR3 coding DNA: TGTGCAAGTCGCTTAGTGACCCCGCTCACGTTAGTTCCCTACGAGCAGTACTTC. Its translation is CASRLVTPLTLVPYEQYF.

This clone was picked up a small number of times. The chain couples TRBV30 to TRBJ1-6, with D possibly being TRBD1 (5 bases). The CDR3 has 13 amino acids. Germline V gene lookup returns CDR1 GTSNPN and CDR2 SVGIG (reference sequence). Trimming cost V 8 bases and J 11 bases, with 19 bases left between them. The CDR3 DNA sequence: TGTGCCAGCAACGCGCTGGGGGGGACACCCCTCCACTTT. It encodes CASNALGGTPLHF.

The rearrangement uses TRBV4-1 and TRBJ1-1; D not certain. Germline V CDR1 and CDR2: MGHRA, YSYEKL. The ends were cut back, 3 bases at V and 1 base at J, with 6 bases in the middle. The CDR3 contains 13 residues. The chain's CDR3 is CASSHQANTEAFF. In nucleotides, the CDR3 is TGCGCCAGCAGCCATCAGGCGAACACTGAAGCTTTCTTT.

J is TRBJ2-1 and V is TRBV7-9, with 11 bases matching TRBD2. Germline loops: CDR1 SEHNR, CDR2 FQNEAQ (reference sequence). CDR3 length: 14 amino acids. Trimming at V came to 11 bases and at J to 9 bases, leaving 12 bases not matched to a gene. As DNA, the CDR3 is TGTGCCGGTAGCGGGGGGGCCCTCGGGAGTGAGCAGTTCTTC. Protein: CAGSGGALGSEQFF.

V and J are TRBV6-4 and TRBJ2-5; 9 positions match TRBD2. The CDR3 loop spans 16 amino acids. Germline CDR1 and CDR2: MRHNA and SNTAGT. V was pared by 4 bases and J by 5 bases, with 11 bases of the junction left unmatched. CDR3 amino acids: CASSAFASGAGETQYF. Written as DNA, the CDR3 is TGTGCCAGCAGTGCCTTTGCTAGCGGGGCAGGGGAGACCCAGTACTTC.

The chain uses TRBV3-1 (or the pseudogene TRBV3-2) and TRBJ1-1; D perhaps matches TRBD1 (6 bases). CDR1 is LGHDT, CDR2 YNNKEL, per germline (reference sequence). Trimming took 4 bases from V and 2 from J, leaving 20 bases between them. The CDR3 spans 17 residues. CDR3 region: CASSPDGGLMGNTEAFF. CDR3 nucleotide sequence: TGTGCCAGCAGCCCAGACGGGGGGCTAATGGGAAACACTGAAGCTTTCTTT.

This chain's CDR3 is CATARQERGNGYTF. In DNA form, the CDR3 reads TGTGCCACCGCACGACAGGAGAGGGGGAATGGCTACACCTTC. This chain connects TRBV10-3 to TRBJ1-2, with a possible D match to TRBD1 (6 bases). CDR1 is ENHRY, CDR2 SYGVKD, per germline. V was trimmed by 10 bases and J by 6 bases, leaving 21 bases between them. The CDR3 consists of 14 residues.

The gene calls are TRBV6-5 and TRBJ2-3; 7 positions agree with TRBD2. The CDR3 consists of 15 residues. The germline gives CDR1 MNHEY, CDR2 SVGAGI. Trimming at V came to 6 bases and at J to 6 bases, leaving 12 bases not matched to a gene. The CDR3 nucleotides are TGTGCCAGCAGGACGGGGGGTATAGGTTTGGATACGCAGTATTTT. Translated, it gives CASRTGGIGLDTQYF.

The rearrangement joins TRBV29-1 to TRBJ2-3; 7 nucleotides agree with TRBD2. With 7 bases clipped from V and 4 bases from J, the junction kept 20 bases outside the gene matches. Germline V gives CDR1 SQVTM, CDR2 ANQGSEA. The CDR3 consists of 17 residues. The CDR3 spells CSGRGAASGDGPDTQYF. DNA of the CDR3: TGCAGCGGACGCGGGGCCGCAAGCGGGGATGGGCCAGATACGCAGTATTTT.

V gene TRBV10-1 combines with J gene TRBJ1-1, with 8 bases fitting TRBD1. The trim removed 2 bases at V and 12 bases at J, leaving 14 bases unmatched. The CDR3 contains 15 residues. The V gene's germline CDR1 is WNHNN and CDR2 SYGVQD (reference sequence). In nucleotides, the CDR3 is TGCGCCAGCAGTGAGAGCCAGGGGGCAACGGGCGAAACTTTCTTT. It specifies CASSESQGATGETFF.

The chain couples TRBV5-1 to TRBJ2-1, with 8 bases that match TRBD1. CDR3 length equals 21 residues. V lost 6 bases to trimming and J lost 6 bases; unmatched junction nucleotides: 29. The germline V gene encodes CDR1 SGHRS and CDR2 YFSETQ. CDR3 in DNA: TGCGCCAGCAATACGGGGTGGGGAACAGGGGGAGATGGGTCTACAGGCAATGAGCAGTTCTTC. As protein: CASNTGWGTGGDGSTGNEQFF.

This rearrangement joins TRBV7-8 to TRBJ2-2, with D perhaps matching TRBD1 (7 bases). The CDR3 sequence is 17 residues long. The V end was cut by 3 bases, the J end by 1 base, with 15 bases between. Germline lookup yields CDR1 SGHVS and CDR2 FQNEAQ. The CDR3 DNA follows: TGTGCCAGCAGCTTTCTAGGGGGGACAGTGAACACCGGGGAGCTGTTTTTT. Translating gives CASSFLGGTVNTGELFF.

This rearrangement joins TRBV5-1 to TRBJ1-4, with 7 bases matching TRBD1. Germline CDR1 and CDR2: SGHRS and YFSETQ. V dropped 2 bases and J dropped 8; count of bases not matched to a gene: 6. The CDR3 length is 14 residues. CDR3 loop: CASSFTGAGEKLFF. CDR3 nucleotides: TGCGCCAGCAGCTTTACAGGGGCAGGGGAAAAACTGTTTTTT.

The rearrangement joins TRBV11-2 to TRBJ2-1; a weak D match, TRBD2 (5 bases). This CDR3 contains 12 residues. Trimming shortened V by 7 bases and J by 4 bases, and 8 bases separated the two germline ends. CDR1 and CDR2 (germline): SGHAT, FQNNGV. CDR3 nucleotides: TGTGCCAGCATAGGACTGTACAATGAGCAGTTCTTC. Its translation is CASIGLYNEQFF.

The CDR3 is CASRDRVNKETQYF. The CDR3 nucleotides are TGTGCCAGCAGAGACAGGGTCAATAAAGAGACCCAGTACTTC. This chain uses TRBV2 with TRBJ2-5; 7 nucleotides line up with TRBD1. CDR3 length: 14 amino acids. CDR1 SNHLY and CDR2 FYNNEI come from the germline V gene. With V trimmed by 6 bases and J by 3 bases, 7 bases remained unmatched.

The chain couples TRBV18 to TRBJ1-1; 11 nucleotides agree with TRBD1. The V gene end was trimmed by 4 bases and the J gene end by 6 bases; junction bases not matched to a gene: 4. This CDR3 has 14 amino acids. Germline CDR1 KGHSH, CDR2 LQKENI. DNA for the CDR3: TGTGCCAGCTCACGGGACAGGGGGATCTCTGAAGCTTTCTTT. Encoded protein: CASSRDRGISEAFF.

Comment on this clone: The sample contains more than one DNA sequence encoding this CDR3. This rearrangement joins TRBV9 to TRBJ1-2; D is unresolved. Germline V gene data show CDR1 as SGDLS and CDR2 as YYNGEE. With 5 bases removed from V and 0 bases from J, the gap between germline ends came to 14 bases. This CDR3 spans 15 amino acids. The CDR3 DNA reads as TGTGCCAGCAGTCCCCGTTACTCTCCTAACTATGGCTACACCTTC. As protein: CASSPRYSPNYGYTF.

V gene TRBV30 combines with J gene TRBJ2-3, with 7 bases that match TRBD1. The CDR3 extends over 14 amino acids. CDR1 is GTSNPN, CDR2 SVGIG, per germline (reference sequence). Losses at the gene ends were 3 bases for V and 2 bases for J; bases not matched to a gene: 5. Written as DNA, the CDR3 is TGTGCCTGGAGAGATAGGGGGCTCACAGATACGCAGTATTTT. Translating gives CAWRDRGLTDTQYF. The variable domain in full, with the rest retrieved from reference TRBV30 and TRBJ2-3, is SQTIHQWPATLVQPVGSPLSLECTVEGTSNPNLYWYRQAAGRGLQLLFYSVGIGQISSEVPQNLSASRPQDRQFILSSKKLLLSDSGFYLCAWRDRGLTDTQYFGPGTRLTVL.

A word on this clone: An end of the junction does not agree with germline; a read error may underlie this. The chain recombines TRBV3-1 (or the pseudogene TRBV3-2) with TRBJ2-1; the D is unclear. This CDR3 is built from 18 residues. CDR1 and CDR2 (germline): LGHDT, YNNKEL (reference sequence). The CDR3 DNA reads TGTGCCAGCAGCCAAGCGGTGCGAGTTTCCACCTCCAACAATGAGCAGTTCTTC. As protein: CASSQAVRVSTSNNEQFF.

The V gene is TRBV27, the J gene TRBJ2-3; TRBD1 might be the D (6 bases). Germline CDR1 is MNHEY and CDR2 is SMNVEV (reference sequence). The CDR3 sequence is 15 residues long. The germline V and J ends were trimmed by 5 bases and 0 bases, with 12 bases remaining between them. CDR3 nucleotide sequence: TGTGCCAGCAGTCCCGGGACACATAGCACAGATACGCAGTATTTT. Protein product: CASSPGTHSTDTQYF.

This clone was observed a single time. The CDR3 loop is CASSPTGTGWFPTGELFF. The CDR3 region has the DNA TGTGCCAGCTCTCCAACCGGGACAGGTTGGTTCCCCACCGGGGAGCTGTTTTTT. The chain links TRBV18 to TRBJ2-2; 8 bases fit TRBD1. Germline CDR1 KGHSH, CDR2 LQKENI. J lost 4 bases, V lost 6 bases, and 16 bases had no gene match. The CDR3 is 18 residues long.

The J gene is TRBJ1-2, the V gene TRBV5-1; 10 bases line up with TRBD1. V shed 7 bases, J shed 8 bases, and the junction held 11 bases outside the gene matches. The CDR3 length is 14 residues. Germline CDR1 and CDR2: SGHRS and YFSETQ. As DNA, the CDR3 is TGCGCCAGCGCACCCTCGGGACAGGGGTTCGGCTACACCTTC. It encodes CASAPSGQGFGYTF. Full variable domain (remainder filled in from reference TRBV5-1 and TRBJ1-2): KAGVTQTPRYLIKTRGQQVTLSCSPISGHRSVSWYQQTPGQGLQFLFEYFSETQRNKGNFPGRFSGRQFSNSRSEMNVSTLELGDSALYLCASAPSGQGFGYTFGSGTRLTVV.

The chain recombines TRBV12-5 with TRBJ1-5, with D unresolved. The CDR3 is made up of 12 amino acids. The V gene's germline CDR1 is LGHNT and CDR2 FRNRAP. V shed 3 bases and J shed 11 bases, with 11 bases lying between them. In DNA, the CDR3 is TGTGCTAGTGGTTTACCACAGAAGGCCCAGCATTTT. Its translation is CASGLPQKAQHF. Full variable domain (outside the CDR3, taken from reference TRBV12-5 and TRBJ1-5): DARVTQTPRHKVTEMGQEVTMRCQPILGHNTVFWYRQTMMQGLELLAYFRNRAPLDDSGMPKDRFSAEMPDATLATLKIQPSEPRDSAVYFCASGLPQKAQHFGDGTRLSIL.